This TCR beta chain is from a study of T cell clonality in common variable immunodeficiency. This clone was recorded many times. The DNA ends 3 residues before the CDR3 does, and the rest of the CDR3 is filled in from the germline J gene. Most patients and controls had Caucasian heritage. Germline V gene sequence: CDR1 DFQATT, CDR2 SNEGSKA (reference sequence). Trimming shortened V by 1 base and J by 4 bases, and 12 bases separated the two germline ends. The CDR3 length is 14 residues. Sequencing used immunoSEQ multiplex PCR; TCRdb keeps in-frame clones, though not all of them. Altogether some 38,000 clones were found in the sample, and no singletons occur.

This receptor was obtained from a person aged 18 to 75 in good health. The sample comprised peripheral blood mononuclear cells. The V gene is TRBV20-1, the J gene TRBJ2-3; D not certain. The CDR3 spells CSARAAQLADTQYF. The CDR3 DNA, read in part, is TGCAGTGCTAGAGCCGCACAATTGGCAGATACG.